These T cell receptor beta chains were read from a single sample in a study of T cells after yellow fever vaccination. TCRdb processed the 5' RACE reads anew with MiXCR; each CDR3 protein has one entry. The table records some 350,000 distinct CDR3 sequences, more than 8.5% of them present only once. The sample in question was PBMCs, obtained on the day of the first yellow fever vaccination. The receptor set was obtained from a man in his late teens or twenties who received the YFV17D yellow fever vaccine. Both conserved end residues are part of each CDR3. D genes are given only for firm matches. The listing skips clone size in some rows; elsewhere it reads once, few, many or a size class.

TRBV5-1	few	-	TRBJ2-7	CASSLDRAKDEQYF	TGCGCCAGCAGCTTGGACAGGGCCAAGGACGAGCAGTACTTC
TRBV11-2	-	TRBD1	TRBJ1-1	CASSLEIRQGGTEAFF	TGTGCCAGCAGCTTAGAGATCCGGCAGGGGGGTACTGAAGCTTTCTTT
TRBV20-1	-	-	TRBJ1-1	CSARELSTALVLSHEAFF	TGCAGTGCTAGAGAACTGTCGACAGCCTTAGTCTTATCTCATGAAGCTTTCTTT
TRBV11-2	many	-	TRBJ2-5	CASSFLAGETQYF	TGTGCCAGCAGCTTCCTCGCCGGAGAGACCCAGTACTTC
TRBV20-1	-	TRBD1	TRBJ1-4	CSAPKGQVNEKLFF	TGCAGTGCTCCTAAGGGACAGGTTAATGAAAAACTGTTTTTT
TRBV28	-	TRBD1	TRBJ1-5	CASQKGTGERQPQHF	TGTGCCAGCCAAAAAGGGACAGGGGAACGACAGCCCCAGCATTTT
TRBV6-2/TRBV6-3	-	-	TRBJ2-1	CASSYIRPWAEKGYNEQFF	TGTGCCAGCAGTTACATCCGGCCTTGGGCAGAAAAGGGGTACAATGAGCAGTTCTTC
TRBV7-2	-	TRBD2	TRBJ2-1	CASSLLAGGASYNEQFF	TGTGCCAGCAGCTTATTAGCGGGGGGCGCCTCCTACAATGAGCAGTTCTTC
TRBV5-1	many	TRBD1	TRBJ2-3	CASSVGQGAGTDTQYF	TGCGCCAGCAGCGTGGGACAGGGGGCGGGCACAGATACGCAGTATTTT
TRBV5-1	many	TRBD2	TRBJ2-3	CASSLALAGSDTQYF	TGCGCCAGCAGCCTCGCCCTAGCGGGGTCAGATACGCAGTATTTT
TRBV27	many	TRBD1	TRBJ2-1	CASSSPGQGASLNEQFF	TGTGCCAGCAGTTCCCCAGGACAGGGGGCAAGCTTGAATGAGCAGTTCTTC
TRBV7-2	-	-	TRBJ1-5	CASSPTGEVSQPQHF	TGTGCCAGCAGTCCTACGGGGGAGGTCTCTCAGCCCCAGCATTTT
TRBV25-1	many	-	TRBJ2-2	CASSDGVGGTGELFF	TGTGCCAGCAGTGATGGAGTAGGAGGTACCGGGGAGCTGTTTTTT
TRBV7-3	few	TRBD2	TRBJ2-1	CASSLAGGGYEQFF	TGTGCCAGCAGCTTAGCGGGGGGCGGCTATGAGCAGTTCTTC
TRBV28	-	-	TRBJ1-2	CATSPPSGTQRGYTF	TGTGCCACATCTCCACCCTCCGGGACCCAAAGGGGCTACACCTTC
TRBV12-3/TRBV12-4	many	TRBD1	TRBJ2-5	CASSPGQGWETQYF	TGTGCCAGCAGTCCTGGACAGGGCTGGGAGACCCAGTACTTC
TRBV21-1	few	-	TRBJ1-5	CASSKARRINQPQHF	TGTGCCAGCAGCAAAGCGCGAAGAATCAATCAGCCCCAGCATTTT
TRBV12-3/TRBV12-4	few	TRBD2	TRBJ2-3	CASSLLRGAYTQYF	TGTGCCAGCAGTTTATTGCGGGGGGCGTATACGCAGTATTTT
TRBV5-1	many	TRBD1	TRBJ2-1	CASSLATGAVSYNEQFF	TGCGCCAGCAGCCTCGCGACAGGGGCGGTATCCTACAATGAGCAGTTCTTC
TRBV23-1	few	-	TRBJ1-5	CATIPEGSGNQPQHF	TGCGCCACCATACCGGAGGGGTCGGGCAATCAGCCCCAGCATTTT
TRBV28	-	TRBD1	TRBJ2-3	CASSAGQGDTQYF	TGTGCCAGCAGCGCTGGACAGGGGGATACGCAGTATTTT
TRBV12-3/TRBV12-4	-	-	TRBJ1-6	CASSSDLQDWLASPLHF	TGTGCCAGCAGTTCCGACCTACAGGACTGGTTAGCTTCACCCCTCCACTTT
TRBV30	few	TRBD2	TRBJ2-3	CAWTAGGITDTQYF	TGTGCCTGGACAGCGGGGGGGATCACAGATACGCAGTATTTT
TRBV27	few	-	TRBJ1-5	CASSFTPNNQPQHF	TGTGCCAGCAGTTTTACTCCGAACAATCAGCCCCAGCATTTT
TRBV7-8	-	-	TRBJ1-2	CASTTGSSGYTF	TGTGCCAGCACAACAGGGTCGAGTGGCTACACCTTC
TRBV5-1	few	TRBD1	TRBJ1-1	CASSQATGSTEAFF	TGCGCCAGCAGCCAAGCGACAGGGAGCACTGAAGCTTTCTTT
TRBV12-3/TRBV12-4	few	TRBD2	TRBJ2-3	CASSSVAGAVTDTQYF	TGTGCCAGCAGCTCTGTAGCGGGGGCGGTCACAGATACGCAGTATTTT
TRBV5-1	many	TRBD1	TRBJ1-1	CASSFGTGVPTEAFF	TGCGCCAGCAGCTTCGGGACAGGGGTTCCCACTGAAGCTTTCTTT
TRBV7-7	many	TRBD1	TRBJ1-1	CASSVDRGTEAFF	TGTGCCAGCAGCGTGGACAGGGGCACTGAAGCTTTCTTT
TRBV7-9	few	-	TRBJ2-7	CASSVIGSGAYEQYF	TGTGCCAGCAGCGTAATCGGGAGTGGGGCCTACGAGCAGTACTTC
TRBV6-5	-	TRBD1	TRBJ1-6	CASSYRTGRRSDSPLHF	TGTGCCAGCAGTTACCGGACAGGGAGGCGGTCGGATTCACCCCTCCACTTT
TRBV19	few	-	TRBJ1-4	CASSIWANEKLFF	TGTGCCAGTAGTATTTGGGCTAATGAAAAACTGTTTTTT
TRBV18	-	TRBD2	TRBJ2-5	CASSQTSAEETQYF	TGTGCCAGCTCACAGACTAGCGCCGAAGAGACCCAGTACTTC
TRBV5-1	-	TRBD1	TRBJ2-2	CASSPGQGINTGELFF	TGCGCCAGCAGCCCCGGACAGGGGATAAACACCGGGGAGCTGTTTTTT
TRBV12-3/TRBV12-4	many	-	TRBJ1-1	CASSFRGGGTEAFF	TGTGCCAGCAGTTTTAGGGGGGGGGGCACTGAAGCTTTCTTT
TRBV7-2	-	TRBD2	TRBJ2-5	CASSPRDASGGGTQYF	TGTGCCAGCAGCCCTAGGGACGCTAGCGGGGGTGGGACCCAGTACTTC
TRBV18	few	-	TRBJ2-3	CASSPVLAGTDTQYF	TGTGCCAGCTCACCGGTACTGGCGGGGACAGATACGCAGTATTTT
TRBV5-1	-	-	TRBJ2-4	CASSLWRDKNIQYF	TGCGCCAGCAGCTTGTGGAGAGACAAAAACATTCAGTACTTC
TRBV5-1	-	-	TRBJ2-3	CASSRERGTDTQYF	TGCGCCAGCTCCCGGGAAAGGGGCACAGATACGCAGTATTTT